This T cell receptor (beta chain) was observed in a study of cytomegalovirus exposure and HLA in healthy donors. Findings of the study overall: Across donors, presence/absence analyses took sequencing depth to be roughly uniform. In a later analysis, parvovirus B19, influenza, CMV and Epstein-Barr virus appeared linked to several top co-occurrence clusters. Previous analysis showed most TCR beta V segments were productive about 90% or about 30% of the time.

The study ran its PCR with 60 Vbeta and 13 Jbeta primers. TCRdb keeps only in-frame clones here, not all; method: immunoSEQ multiplex PCR. This table has hundreds of thousands of clones, about 87% appearing once. Concerning this clone: No antigen is known for it.

This CDR3 region has 16 residues. Germline V gives CDR1 MNHEY, CDR2 SMNVEV (reference sequence). Trimming pared 6 bases from V and 1 base from J, leaving 15 bases between. The sample comprised PBMCs. This TCR derives from a woman under 30 in good health and CMV-seronegative. This chain connects TRBV27 to TRBJ2-2, with a possible D match to TRBD2 (5 bases). The CDR3 DNA sequence: TGTGCCAGCAGCGAGGACGGGGTGGAGAACACCGGGGAGCTGTTTTTT. It codes for CASSEDGVENTGELFF.